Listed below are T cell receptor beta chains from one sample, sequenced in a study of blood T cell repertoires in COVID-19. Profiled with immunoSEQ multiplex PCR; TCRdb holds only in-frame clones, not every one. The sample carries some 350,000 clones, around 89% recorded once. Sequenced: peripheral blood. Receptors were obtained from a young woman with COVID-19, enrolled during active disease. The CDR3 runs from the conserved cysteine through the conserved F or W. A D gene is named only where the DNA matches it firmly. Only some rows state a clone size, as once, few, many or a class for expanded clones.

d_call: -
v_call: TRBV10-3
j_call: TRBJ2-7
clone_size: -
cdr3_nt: TGTGCCATCAGCCCGGGACACCAGTACGAGCAGTACTTC
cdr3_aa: CAISPGHQYEQYF

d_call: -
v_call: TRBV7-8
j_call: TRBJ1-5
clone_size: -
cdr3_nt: TGTGCCAGCAGCCAGGAATACAGGGAAATGCAGCCCCAGCATTTT
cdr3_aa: CASSQEYREMQPQHF

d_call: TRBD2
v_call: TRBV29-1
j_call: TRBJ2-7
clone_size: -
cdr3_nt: TGCAGCGTTGGGGGGGAGGGAGGATACGAGCAGTACTTC
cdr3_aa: CSVGGEGGYEQYF

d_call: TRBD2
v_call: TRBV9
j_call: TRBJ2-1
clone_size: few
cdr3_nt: TGTGCCAGCAGCGTAGGGACTAGAGGGGACAATGAGCAGTTCTTC
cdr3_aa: CASSVGTRGDNEQFF

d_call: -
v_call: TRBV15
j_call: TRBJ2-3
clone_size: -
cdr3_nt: TGTGCCACCAGCAGTGTGGGGACTGGGCCCCGCACAGATACGCAGTATTTT
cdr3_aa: CATSSVGTGPRTDTQYF

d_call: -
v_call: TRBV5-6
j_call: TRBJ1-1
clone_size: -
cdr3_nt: TGTGCCAGCAGCACGGTTAGGAGGGCTGAAGCTTTCTTT
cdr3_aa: CASSTVRRAEAFF

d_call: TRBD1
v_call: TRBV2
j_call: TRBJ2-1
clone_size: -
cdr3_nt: TGTGCCAGCACTGAGGGGGGACAGGGGTCGTATGAGCAGTTCTTC
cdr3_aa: CASTEGGQGSYEQFF

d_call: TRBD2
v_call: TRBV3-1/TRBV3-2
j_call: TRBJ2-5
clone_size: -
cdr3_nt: TGTGCCAGCAGCCAAGAGTTAGCGGGGGGCCGGGGAGAGACCCAGTACTTC
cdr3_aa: CASSQELAGGRGETQYF

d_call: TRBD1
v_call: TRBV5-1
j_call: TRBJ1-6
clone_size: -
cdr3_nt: TGCGCCAGCAGCTTGTGGTGGACAGGGCACAATTCACCCCTCCACTTT
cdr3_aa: CASSLWWTGHNSPLHF

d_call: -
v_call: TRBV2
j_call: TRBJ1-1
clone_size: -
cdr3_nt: TGTGCCAGCCTCCACAGAGGATTAGGGCCAGGGTGGGCCACTGAAGCTTTCTTT
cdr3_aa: CASLHRGLGPGWATEAFF

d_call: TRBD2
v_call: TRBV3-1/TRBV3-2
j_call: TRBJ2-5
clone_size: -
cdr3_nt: TGTGCCAGCAGCCAAGATCTGCGGGGGGAGGGAGAGACCCAGTACTTC
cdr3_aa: CASSQDLRGEGETQYF

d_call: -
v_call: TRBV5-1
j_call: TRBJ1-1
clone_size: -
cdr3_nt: TGCGCCAGCAGCCAAAACAGGGTCCTAATGAACACTGAAGCTTTCTTT
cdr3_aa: CASSQNRVLMNTEAFF

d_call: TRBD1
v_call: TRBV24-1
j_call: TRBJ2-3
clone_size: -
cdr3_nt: TGTGCCACCAGTGTCCCTCCGGGACAGGGGTTGGCAGATACGCAGTATTTT
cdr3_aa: CATSVPPGQGLADTQYF

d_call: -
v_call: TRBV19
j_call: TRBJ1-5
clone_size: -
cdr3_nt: TGTGCCAGTAGTGCCCAATGGGGCGGGGGTCAGCCCCAGCATTTT
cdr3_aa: CASSAQWGGGQPQHF

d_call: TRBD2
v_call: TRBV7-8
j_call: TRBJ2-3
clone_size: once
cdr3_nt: TGTGCCAGCAGCCTCTTAGCGGGAAGCACAGATACGCAGTATTTT
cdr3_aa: CASSLLAGSTDTQYF

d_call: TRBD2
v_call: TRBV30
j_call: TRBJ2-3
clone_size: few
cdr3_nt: TGTGCCTGGAGTGGCGGGAGGGCCTCCGATACGCAGTATTTT
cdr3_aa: CAWSGGRASDTQYF

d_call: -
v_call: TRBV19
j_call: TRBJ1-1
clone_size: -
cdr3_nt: TGTGCCAGTAGTAACCGATTAAGCAGGGCCACTGAAGCTTTCTTT
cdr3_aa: CASSNRLSRATEAFF

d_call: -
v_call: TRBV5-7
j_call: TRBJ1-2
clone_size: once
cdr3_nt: TGTGCCAGCAGCTTGTCTGTTACAGGGCTGAACTATGGCTACACCTTC
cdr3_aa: CASSLSVTGLNYGYTF

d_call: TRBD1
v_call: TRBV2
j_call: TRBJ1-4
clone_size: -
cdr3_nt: TGTGCCAGCAGAGCGACAGGGCTTAATGAAAAACTGTTTTTT
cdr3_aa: CASRATGLNEKLFF

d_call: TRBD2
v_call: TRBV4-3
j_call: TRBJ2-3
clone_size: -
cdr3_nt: TGCGCCAGCAGCCAAGAGGCCCACAGCGGGATGGTCACAGATACGCAGTATTTT
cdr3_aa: CASSQEAHSGMVTDTQYF

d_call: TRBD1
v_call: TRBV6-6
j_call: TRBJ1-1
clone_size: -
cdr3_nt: TGTGCCAGCAGCTGGACAGGGGAAATTGAGGGAGCTTTCTTT
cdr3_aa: CASSWTGEIEGAFF

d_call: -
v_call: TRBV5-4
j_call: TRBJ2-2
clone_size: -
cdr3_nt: TGTGCCAGCAGCCCCGAGCCCCCAGGGAACACCGGGGAGCTGTTTTTT
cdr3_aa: CASSPEPPGNTGELFF

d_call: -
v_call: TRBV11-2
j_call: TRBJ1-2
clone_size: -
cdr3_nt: TGTGCCAGCAGCTTAGCCCCAGGGCTCTATGGCTACACCTTC
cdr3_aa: CASSLAPGLYGYTF

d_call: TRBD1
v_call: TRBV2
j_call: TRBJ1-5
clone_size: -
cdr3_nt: TGTGCCAGCAGTGGGACAGGGGCGAAACAGCCCCAGCATTTT
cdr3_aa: CASSGTGAKQPQHF

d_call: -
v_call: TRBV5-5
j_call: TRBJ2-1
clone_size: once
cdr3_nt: TGTGCCACCGCAGGGGCAGGGGTAAATGAGCAGTTCTTC
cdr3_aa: CATAGAGVNEQFF

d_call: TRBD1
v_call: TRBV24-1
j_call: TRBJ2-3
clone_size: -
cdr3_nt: TGTGCCACCAGTGATTTCGGACAGGGAGAAAATACGCAGTATTTT
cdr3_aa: CATSDFGQGENTQYF

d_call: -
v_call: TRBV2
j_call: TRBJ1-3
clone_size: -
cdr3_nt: TGTGCCAGCAGAATCGACAGCGGGGGAAACACCATATATTTT
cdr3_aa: CASRIDSGGNTIYF

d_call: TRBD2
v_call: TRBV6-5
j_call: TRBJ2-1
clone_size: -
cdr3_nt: TGTGCCAGCAGCACCGGGACTAGCGGGGTTAATGAGCAGTTCTTC
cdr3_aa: CASSTGTSGVNEQFF

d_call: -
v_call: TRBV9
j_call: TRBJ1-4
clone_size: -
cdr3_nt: TGTGCCAGCAGCGTAGGAGCAGGGAATGAAAAACTGTTTTTT
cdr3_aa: CASSVGAGNEKLFF

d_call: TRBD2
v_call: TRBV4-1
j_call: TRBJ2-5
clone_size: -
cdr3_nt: TGCGCCAGCAGAACTAGCGCCGGGGGAGAGACCCAGTACTTC
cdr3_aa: CASRTSAGGETQYF

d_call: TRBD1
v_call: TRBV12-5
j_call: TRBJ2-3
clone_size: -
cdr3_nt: TGTGCTAGTGTACCAGGGGGCACCAGCACAGATACGCAGTATTTT
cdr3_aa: CASVPGGTSTDTQYF

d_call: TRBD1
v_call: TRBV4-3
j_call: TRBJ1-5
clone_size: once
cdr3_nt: TGCGCCAGCAGCCAAGATGACAGGGGAGGGAATCAGCCCCAGCATTTT
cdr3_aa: CASSQDDRGGNQPQHF

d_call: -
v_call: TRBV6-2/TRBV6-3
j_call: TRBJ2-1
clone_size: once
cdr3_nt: TGTGCCAGCAGTTACTCGGCTAGTGATAGTAATGAGCAGTTCTTC
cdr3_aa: CASSYSASDSNEQFF

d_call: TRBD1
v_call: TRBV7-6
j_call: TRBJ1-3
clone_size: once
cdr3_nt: TGTGCCAGCGTCGACAGGGGATCTGGAAACACCATATATTTT
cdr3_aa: CASVDRGSGNTIYF

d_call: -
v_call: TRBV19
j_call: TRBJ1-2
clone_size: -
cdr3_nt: TGTGCCAGTAGTATCTCCTTTAACTATGGCTACACCTTC
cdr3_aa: CASSISFNYGYTF

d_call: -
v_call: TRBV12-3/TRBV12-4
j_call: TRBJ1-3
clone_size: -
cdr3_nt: TGTGCCCTTAGCGGGTCTTCTGGAAACACCATATATTTT
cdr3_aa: CALSGSSGNTIYF

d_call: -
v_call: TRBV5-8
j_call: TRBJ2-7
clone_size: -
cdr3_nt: TGTGCCAGCAGCTTGAGCGGACAGATAGAGCAGTACTTC
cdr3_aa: CASSLSGQIEQYF

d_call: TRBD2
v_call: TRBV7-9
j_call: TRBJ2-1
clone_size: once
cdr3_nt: TGTGCCAGCAGCACCGGACTAGCCAGGTTCGATGAGCAGTTCTTC
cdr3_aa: CASSTGLARFDEQFF

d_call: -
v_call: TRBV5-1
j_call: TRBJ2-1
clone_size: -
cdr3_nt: TGCGCCAGCAGCTTGGTGGGCGGGTTGCGTATGGTGGATAGGAGCAATGAGCAGTTCTTC
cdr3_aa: CASSLVGGLRMVDRSNEQFF

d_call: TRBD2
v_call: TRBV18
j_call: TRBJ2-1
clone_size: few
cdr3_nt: TGTGCCAGCTCACCAAGGCTAGCGGGGGGCATCGCTGAGCAGTTCTTC
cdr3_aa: CASSPRLAGGIAEQFF